The present T cell receptor (beta chain) was sequenced within a study of CD8+ T cells in alopecia areata. Whole-study results and caveats: Many expanded lesional clones stayed in scalp and blood while on tofacitinib. The presence of one nonresponder keeps the tie between baseline CD8+ expansion and response uncertain.

This clone came up a few times. Its target is unknown. Treatment denoted: oral pan-JAK inhibitor, 5-10 mg twice daily. cDNA serving as the sequencing template came from extracted, reverse transcribed RNA. Generated by immunoSEQ multiplex PCR, the TCRdb table keeps only in-frame clones and is missing some. The data show about 290,000 clones, with 55% to 75% seen just once and about 1.7% held by the top ten. With 4 bases removed from V and 5 bases from J, the gap between germline ends came to 14 bases. This CDR3 region has 14 residues. Germline lookup yields CDR1 SQVTM and CDR2 ANQGSEA. The V call is TRBV29-1, the J call TRBJ2-2, with D perhaps TRBD1 (5 bases). This TCR came from a human donor with alopecia areata. The material was CD4+ T cells sorted from blood, obtained at week 24, from a patient treated with tofacitinib. CDR3 nucleotides: TGCAGCGTTGCTTGGCCAGGGCTGACCGGGGAGCTGTTTTTT. Residues: CSVAWPGLTGELFF.